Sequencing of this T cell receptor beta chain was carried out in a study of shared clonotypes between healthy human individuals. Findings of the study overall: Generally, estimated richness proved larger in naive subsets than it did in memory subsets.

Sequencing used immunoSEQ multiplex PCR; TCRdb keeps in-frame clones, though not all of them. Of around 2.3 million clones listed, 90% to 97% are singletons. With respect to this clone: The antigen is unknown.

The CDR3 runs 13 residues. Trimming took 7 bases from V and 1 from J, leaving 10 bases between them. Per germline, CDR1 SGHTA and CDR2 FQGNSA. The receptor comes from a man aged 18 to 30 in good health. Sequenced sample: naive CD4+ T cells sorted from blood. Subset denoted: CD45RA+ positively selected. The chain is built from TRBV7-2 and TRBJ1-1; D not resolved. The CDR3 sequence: CASTHSENTEAFF. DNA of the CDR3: TGTGCCAGCACCCACAGTGAGAACACTGAAGCTTTCTTT.